Here is one T cell receptor beta chain with its context. This specimen comes from a study of blood T cell repertoires in COVID-19. Study summary: The analysed material was cDNA or gDNA that came from T cells, B-cell-depleted T cells, or PBMCs.

Per the germline V gene, CDR1 is SGHKS and CDR2 is YYEKEE (reference sequence). V was cut by 2 bases and J by 2 bases, with 11 bases left in between. The length of the CDR3 is 15 residues. TCRdb keeps only in-frame clones here, not all; method: immunoSEQ multiplex PCR. The sample shows 450,000 or so clones, roughly 89% of them seen only once. This rearrangement joins TRBV5-5 to TRBJ2-1, with a tentative D call TRBD2 (5 bases). This TCR came from a man younger than 35 with COVID-19, enrolled during active disease. Material for sequencing was peripheral blood. CDR3 coding DNA: TGTGCCAGCAGCTTCGGGAAGGGTGCCTACAATGAGCAGTTCTTC. Encoded protein: CASSFGKGAYNEQFF.